One sample yielded the 22 T cell receptor beta chains listed below, sequenced in a study of T-cell memory formation after mild COVID-19. One entry per CDR3 protein, called by TCRdb with MiXCR from the 5' RACE reads. The profile shows 300,000 to 350,000 distinct CDR3 sequences, roughly an eighth of them singletons. Source material: PBMCs or a T cell subset sorted from them (not recorded which). All receptors come from a man aged 18-30 years who had mild COVID-19 (a few samples of this study predate the infection). Cell type and time point are not known.

The rearrangement joins TRBV4-1 to TRBJ2-7; 7 bases align to TRBD2. J was trimmed by 0 bases and V by 6 bases; bases with no gene match: 17. CDR3 size: 18 residues. CDR1 and CDR2 (germline): MGHRA, YSYEKL. For the CDR3, the DNA is TGCGCCAGCAGAAACACCAGGGAGGGCCGGATCCCCTCCTACGAGCAGTACTTC. Translation: CASRNTREGRIPSYEQYF.

The chain joins TRBV5-1 to TRBJ2-1; D gene uncertain. Germline CDR1 and CDR2: SGHRS and YFSETQ. V was trimmed by 0 bases and J by 3 bases, leaving 10 bases between them. The CDR3 runs 15 residues. The CDR3 here is CASSLAQAIYNEQFF. DNA of the CDR3: TGCGCCAGCAGCTTGGCCCAAGCAATCTACAATGAGCAGTTCTTC.

This clonotype was found a few times. The V gene is TRBV6-5, the J gene TRBJ2-1, with a possible D match to TRBD2 (6 bases). CDR3 length: 11 amino acids. V shed 8 bases and J shed 8 bases, with 10 bases lying between them. Germline-derived CDR1 and CDR2 are MNHEY and SVGAGI. The CDR3 DNA is TGTGCCAGCCAATGGGGGGATGAGCAGTTCTTC. Protein product: CASQWGDEQFF.

This clonotype was observed a few times. The J gene is TRBJ2-2, the V gene TRBV20-1; D remains ambiguous. CDR3 length: 13 residues. Trimming left V 4 bases short and J 0 bases short, with 6 bases between. Germline V CDR1 and CDR2: DFQATT, SNEGSKA (reference sequence). The CDR3 reads CSAKWANTGELFF. The DNA for the CDR3 is TGCAGTGCTAAGTGGGCGAACACCGGGGAGCTGTTTTTT.

This chain joins TRBV7-9 and TRBJ2-4; 7 bases are shared with TRBD1. CDR3 size: 14 residues. The ends lost 3 bases at V and 12 bases at J; junction bases unmatched: 11. CDR1 and CDR2 from the germline V gene are SEHNR and FQNEAQ (reference sequence). Here the CDR3 reads CASSFPDRALNQYF. The CDR3 DNA sequence: TGTGCCAGCAGCTTCCCCGACAGGGCCCTCAATCAGTACTTC.

The table lists this clonotype with a few counts. The V and J genes are TRBV20-1 and TRBJ2-7, with TRBD1 matching 8 bases. V lost 1 base to trimming and J lost 2 bases; unmatched junction nucleotides: 1. CDR1 is DFQATT, CDR2 SNEGSKA, per germline (reference sequence). CDR3 length: 13 residues. The CDR3 is CSARGQGPYEQYF. The CDR3 bases are TGCAGTGCTAGAGGACAGGGGCCCTACGAGCAGTACTTC.

The chain employs TRBV7-2 and TRBJ1-2; TRBD1 matches 7 bases. J was trimmed by 0 bases and V by 7 bases; bases with no gene match: 5. Germline V lookup: CDR1 SGHTA, CDR2 FQGNSA. The CDR3 runs 14 residues. This chain's CDR3 is CASKTGDANYGYTF. CDR3 nucleotides: TGTGCCAGCAAAACAGGGGACGCTAACTATGGCTACACCTTC.

V usage is TRBV7-7 and J usage is TRBJ2-5; 9 bases are a match to TRBD1. CDR1 SSHAT and CDR2 FNYEAQ come from the germline V gene (reference sequence). The junction had 6 bases not matched to a gene; V was cut back by 6 bases and J by 1 base. This CDR3 has 15 amino acids. CDR3 protein: CASSPATGGQETQYF. In nucleotides, the CDR3 is TGTGCCAGCAGTCCTGCGACAGGGGGCCAAGAGACCCAGTACTTC.

The J gene is TRBJ1-6, the V gene TRBV6-6; D is unresolved. V lost 6 bases to trimming and J lost 7 bases, with 16 bases between them. The germline CDR1 and CDR2 sequences are MNHNY and SVGAGI (reference sequence). The CDR3 loop spans 15 amino acids. CDR3 in amino acids: CASRTDGGRNSPLHF. CDR3 coding DNA: TGTGCCAGCAGGACGGACGGAGGACGGAATTCACCCCTCCACTTT.

The chain has TRBV7-2 and TRBJ2-7; perhaps TRBD1 as D (6 bases). The germline gives CDR1 SGHTA, CDR2 FQGNSA. V shed 1 base and J shed 5 bases, with 12 bases lying between them. The length of the CDR3 is 14 residues. The DNA for the CDR3 is TGTGCCAGCAGCTTAGACTGGGGGCTGGACGAGCAGTACTTC. Translation: CASSLDWGLDEQYF. Drawing the rest from reference TRBV7-2 and TRBJ2-7, the complete variable domain is GAGVSQSPSNKVTEKGKDVELRCDPISGHTALYWYRQSLGQGLEFLIYFQGNSAPDKSGLPSDRFSAERTGGSVSTLTIQRTQQEDSAVYLCASSLDWGLDEQYFGPGTRLTVT.

This clonotype was seen a few times. DNA of the CDR3: TGTGCCAGCAGGACACTCGGAGGGGGACTAGCGGCTAGCACAGATACGCAGTATTTT. Translating it yields CASRTLGGGLAASTDTQYF. This rearrangement joins TRBV12-3 or TRBV12-4 to TRBJ2-3; 11 bases agree with TRBD2. The CDR3 runs 19 residues. With V trimmed by 6 bases and J by 0 bases, 14 bases remained unmatched.

This chain connects TRBV4-2 to TRBJ2-3; D is perhaps TRBD2 (6 bases). Germline lookup yields CDR1 LGHNA and CDR2 YNFKEQ. V gave up 10 bases and J gave up 3 bases, with 17 bases separating them. The CDR3 is made up of 14 amino acids. The CDR3 region has the DNA TGTGCCAACGGGACTCGGCGTAATACAGATACGCAGTATTTT. This encodes CANGTRRNTDTQYF.

This clonotype was observed a few times. The chain couples TRBV6-6 to TRBJ1-1; D gene ambiguous. There are 12 residues in the CDR3. The V gene lost 5 bases and the J gene lost 5 bases, with 9 bases spanning the gap. CDR1 and CDR2 (germline): MNHNY, SVGAGI (reference sequence). The CDR3 DNA follows: TGTGCCAGCAGTCCCGTTCGGACTGAAGCTTTCTTT. Protein sequence: CASSPVRTEAFF.

This clonotype was detected a few times. The chain employs TRBV29-1 and TRBJ2-1; D is ambiguous. Trimming cost V 3 bases and J 3 bases, with 6 bases left between them. In germline, CDR1 is SQVTM, CDR2 ANQGSEA. This CDR3 has 12 residues. The DNA of the CDR3 is TGCAGCGTTGACCTAGGCTACAATGAGCAGTTCTTC. Translating it yields CSVDLGYNEQFF.

This clonotype was counted between two and nine times. The chain uses TRBV20-1 and TRBJ1-5, with 12 positions matching TRBD1. V gave up 1 base and J gave up 7 bases; unmatched junction bases: 8. This CDR3 region has 16 residues. Per the germline V gene, CDR1 is DFQATT and CDR2 is SNEGSKA (reference sequence). In nucleotides, the CDR3 is TGCAGTGCTAGAGCTTCGGGACAGGGGGCGGGCCAGCCCCAGCATTTT. Amino acid sequence: CSARASGQGAGQPQHF.

The rearrangement uses TRBV4-3 and TRBJ2-4; unclear D gene. V lost 3 bases and J lost 10, with 19 bases in between. There are 15 residues in the CDR3. Germline values: CDR1 LGHNA, CDR2 YSLEER. CDR3 nucleotides: TGCGCCAGCAGCCAGGCCTGGGCCCCCCTGGGGATTCAGTACTTC. Translation gives CASSQAWAPLGIQYF.

This clonotype showed up just a few times. The genes are TRBV9 and TRBJ2-4; a weak D match, TRBD2 (5 bases). The germline V gene has CDR1 SGDLS and CDR2 YYNGEE. The CDR3 spans 14 residues. The ends were cut back, 3 bases at V and 9 bases at J, with 16 bases in the middle. CDR3 in amino acids: CASSDEKRVGIQYF. CDR3 DNA sequence: TGTGCCAGCAGCGATGAAAAGAGGGTCGGCATTCAGTACTTC. The complete variable domain, with remaining parts taken from reference TRBV9 and TRBJ2-4, reads DSGVTQTPKHLITATGQRVTLRCSPRSGDLSVYWYQQSLDQGLQFLIQYYNGEERAKGNILERFSAQQFPDLHSELNLSSLELGDSALYFCASSDEKRVGIQYFGAGTRLSVL.

This clonotype was seen only a few times. This chain links TRBV12-3 or TRBV12-4 with TRBJ1-5; TRBD1 might be the D (5 bases). Trimming took off 5 bases at V and 1 base at J, with 12 bases between the two ends. The CDR3 spans 15 residues. CDR3 loop: CASSNSDRSNQPQHF. CDR3 DNA sequence: TGTGCCAGCAGTAACAGCGACAGAAGCAATCAGCCCCAGCATTTT.

The chain uses TRBV27 and TRBJ1-1, with TRBD1 identical over 8 bases. J was trimmed by 8 bases and V by 6 bases; bases with no gene match: 8. Germline CDR1 reads MNHEY; CDR2 reads SMNVEV (reference sequence). This CDR3 comprises 13 residues. The chain's CDR3 is CASSLQGVPEAFF. The DNA of the CDR3 is TGTGCCAGCAGCCTACAGGGGGTCCCGGAAGCTTTCTTT.

The rearrangement links TRBV6-5 to TRBJ1-6, with D unresolved. CDR1 MNHEY and CDR2 SVGAGI come from the germline V gene. The CDR3 sequence is 16 residues long. The V gene lost 2 bases and the J gene lost 0 bases, with 8 bases spanning the gap. In DNA form, the CDR3 reads TGTGCCAGCAGTTACAGGCTGAGCTCCTATAATTCACCCCTCCACTTT. This translates into CASSYRLSSYNSPLHF.

This clonotype appeared a few times. The chain recombines TRBV24-1 with TRBJ1-5, with 8 positions matching TRBD1. In germline, CDR1 is KGHDR, CDR2 SFDVKD. The length of the CDR3 is 12 residues. V was clipped by 9 bases and J by 7 bases; unmatched bases: 4. The CDR3 here is CATLAGGQPQHF. CDR3 nucleotide sequence: TGTGCCACCTTGGCAGGGGGCCAGCCCCAGCATTTT.

This chain joins TRBV12-3 or TRBV12-4 and TRBJ1-1; 8 nucleotides line up with TRBD1. V lost 6 bases and J lost 2; bases outside the gene matches: 20. There are 19 residues in the CDR3. This chain's CDR3 is CASRLAAQGADGVNTEAFF. The CDR3 DNA reads as TGTGCCAGCAGACTAGCCGCCCAGGGGGCGGACGGGGTTAACACTGAAGCTTTCTTT.